What follows is one TCR beta chain and its context. The antigen remains unidentified. The data are from a study of T cell repertoires in cytomegalovirus infection. Study-level points and caveats: Within the response measured ex vivo, HLA-C-restricted CMV-specific TCR beta clonotypes were dominant.

The CDR3 spans 13 residues. Germline CDR1 MGHRA, CDR2 YSYEKL. The V segment lost 3 bases and the J segment 13 bases; nucleotides outside the gene matches: 8. MiXCR was run by TCRdb on the reads, yielding one entry per CDR3 protein. The sample records 550,000 to 700,000 distinct CDR3 sequences, 40% being singletons. Sample: cultured PBMCs, taken from culture after CMV antigen stimulation. J is TRBJ2-4 and V is TRBV4-1; 8 bases agree with TRBD1. The TCR originated in a human donor in good health (CMV status not recorded). Some clones in this sample may be carry-over from other donors' samples. The CDR3 DNA follows: TGCGCCAGCAGCCACGGGGCGGACAGGGAACAGTACTTC. Its translation: CASSHGADREQYF.